Below, 6 T cell receptor beta chains from the same sample are listed, as sequenced in a study of blood T cell repertoires in COVID-19. Repertoires were generated with immunoSEQ multiplex PCR, while TCRdb's copy carries only in-frame clones and drops some. Here the sample spans approximately 300,000 clones, about 90% being singletons. The sample was peripheral blood. The receptors here all came from a woman aged 45-65 years who had recovered from COVID-19.

J is TRBJ2-3 and V is TRBV19; 9 nucleotides match TRBD2. CDR3 size: 17 residues. Germline V gene data show CDR1 as LNHDA and CDR2 as SQIVND (reference sequence). The V segment lost 1 base and the J segment 2 bases; nucleotides outside the gene matches: 7. Written as DNA, the CDR3 is TGTGCCAGTAGTATAGTAGCGGGGGACCCATACACAGATACGCAGTATTTT. This codes for CASSIVAGDPYTDTQYF. Complete variable domain (other parts from reference TRBV19 and TRBJ2-3): DGGITQSPKYLFRKEGQNVTLSCEQNLNHDAMYWYRQDPGQGLRLIYYSQIVNDFQKGDIAEGYSVSREKKESFPLTVTSAQKNPTAFYLCASSIVAGDPYTDTQYFGPGTRLTVL.

This clone was recorded only once. V usage is TRBV30 and J usage is TRBJ2-1; TRBD1 matches 8 bases. The V gene end was trimmed by 5 bases and the J gene end by 4 bases; junction bases not matched to a gene: 7. This CDR3 comprises 14 residues. The germline V gene encodes CDR1 GTSNPN and CDR2 SVGIG (reference sequence). The CDR3 coding sequence is TGTGCCTGGGACCGGGACAGGAAATACAATGAGCAGTTCTTC. Residues: CAWDRDRKYNEQFF.

This chain connects TRBV11-2 to TRBJ2-1; TRBD2 agrees at 9 bases. Germline V gene data show CDR1 as SGHAT and CDR2 as FQNNGV. Trimming took 5 bases from V and 2 from J; bases not matched to a gene: 7. The CDR3 totals 16 residues. This CDR3 reads CASSPQSGRTYNEQFF. Written as DNA, the CDR3 is TGTGCCAGCAGCCCCCAAAGCGGGAGGACCTACAATGAGCAGTTCTTC. The complete variable domain, with remaining parts taken from reference TRBV11-2 and TRBJ2-1, reads EAGVAQSPRYKIIEKRQSVAFWCNPISGHATLYWYQQILGQGPKLLIQFQNNGVVDDSQLPKDRFSAERLKGVDSTLKIQPAKLEDSAVYLCASSPQSGRTYNEQFFGPGTRLTVL.

This chain uses TRBV5-1 with TRBJ2-2; D may be TRBD1 (6 bases). V was pared by 1 base and J by 4 bases, with 8 bases between. The CDR3 loop spans 14 amino acids. The germline gives CDR1 SGHRS, CDR2 YFSETQ. The CDR3 reads CASSLSGATGELFF. The CDR3, as DNA: TGCGCCAGCAGCTTGTCAGGGGCCACCGGGGAGCTGTTTTTT.

V usage is TRBV7-2 and J usage is TRBJ1-2; D is unresolved. This CDR3 contains 14 residues. Deletions cut 1 base from V and 8 bases from J, with 14 bases between. Germline V gives CDR1 SGHTA, CDR2 FQGNSA. This CDR3 is CASSLDGRQRGYTF. The DNA for the CDR3 is TGTGCCAGCAGCTTAGACGGCAGGCAACGGGGCTACACCTTC.

The V gene is TRBV29-1, the J gene TRBJ2-1, with TRBD1 matching 7 bases. V dropped 6 bases and J dropped 6; count of bases not matched to a gene: 14. The V gene's germline CDR1 is SQVTM and CDR2 ANQGSEA. This CDR3 comprises 15 residues. This CDR3 is CSVNPPLGQINEQFF. In DNA form, the CDR3 reads TGCAGCGTCAATCCTCCCCTGGGACAGATCAATGAGCAGTTCTTC.